The source of this T cell receptor beta chain is a study of response to subunit inactivated influenza vaccine. V lost 10 bases, J lost 1 base, and 14 bases lay in between. This CDR3 region has 14 residues. CDR1 MDHEN and CDR2 SYDVKM come from the germline V gene. TCRdb passed the RT-PCR reads through MiXCR, listing each CDR3 protein once. This table holds over 800,000 distinct CDR3 sequences, 20% to 25% found once. Findings and limits, study-wide: T cells newly recruited by each seasonal influenza vaccination are few, the authors suggested.

Concerning this clonotype itself: Its specificity is not known.

The receptor comes from a middle-aged man who received an inactivated influenza vaccine. The chain carries TRBV28 and TRBJ1-5; TRBD1 might be the D (5 bases). Source: PBMCs from blood, taken around 5 days after vaccination. CDR3 nucleotide sequence: TGTGCCACGACAGACGGAGTAAGCAATCAGCCCCAGCATTTT. Translation: CATTDGVSNQPQHF.